This is a list of T cell receptor beta chains from one sample in a study of PD-L1 blockade in urothelial cancer. Sequencing was performed with immunoSEQ multiplex PCR; in TCRdb, only in-frame clones are kept and a portion is missing. The sample comprises more than 30,000 clones, 84% of which are singletons, and less than 40% rests with the top ten. The sequencing used PBMCs, collected around atezolizumab (anti-PD-L1) treatment. All receptors derive from a man aged 55 to 69 with urothelial cancer. Each CDR3 is given without its conserved first and last residue. Each record gives: CDR3 protein, V gene.

cdr3_aa: ASSLGQNNSPLH; v_call: TRBV11-2
cdr3_aa: ASSPTLFATNEKLF; v_call: TRBV7-2
cdr3_aa: ASSKPTEREGTDTQY; v_call: TRBV21-1
cdr3_aa: ASRTPRKNTGELF; v_call: TRBV27
cdr3_aa: ASLQGTDTQY; v_call: TRBV6-1
cdr3_aa: ASSYVGPHTEAF; v_call: TRBV6-5
cdr3_aa: ASSLVPPGWASSSTDTQY; v_call: TRBV5-1
cdr3_aa: ASSSRTGDTGELF; v_call: TRBV9
cdr3_aa: AWRIKLTGVAEQF; v_call: TRBV30
cdr3_aa: ASSLANGTGGGYGYT; v_call: TRBV5-1
cdr3_aa: ATSRGSVSSYNEQF; v_call: TRBV15
cdr3_aa: ASRGTGDQPQH; v_call: TRBV2
cdr3_aa: ASRQGALGETQY; v_call: TRBV19
cdr3_aa: ASSRGTSGGQETQY; v_call: TRBV4-2
cdr3_aa: ASSDSGTGAYEQY; v_call: TRBV2
cdr3_aa: ASSGGGGHSYNEQF; v_call: TRBV18